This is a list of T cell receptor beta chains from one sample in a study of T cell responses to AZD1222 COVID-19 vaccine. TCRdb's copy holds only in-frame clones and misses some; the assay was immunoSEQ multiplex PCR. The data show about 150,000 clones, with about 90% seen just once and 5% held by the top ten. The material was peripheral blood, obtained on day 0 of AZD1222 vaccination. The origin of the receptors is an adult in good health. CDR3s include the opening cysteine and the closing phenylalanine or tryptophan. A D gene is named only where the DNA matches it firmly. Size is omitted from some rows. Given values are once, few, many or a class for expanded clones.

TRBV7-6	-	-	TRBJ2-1	CASSLGLTGTKEQFF	TGTGCCAGCAGCTTAGGGCTAACCGGGACGAAGGAGCAGTTCTTC
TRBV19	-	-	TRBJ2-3	CASAARHTDTQYF	TGTGCCAGTGCCGCCCGGCACACAGATACGCAGTATTTT
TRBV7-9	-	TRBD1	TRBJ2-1	CASTTGTGGMDEQFF	TGTGCCAGCACCACCGGGACAGGGGGCATGGATGAGCAGTTCTTC
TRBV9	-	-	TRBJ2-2	CASSVEGRPGGELFF	TGTGCCAGCAGCGTAGAGGGTAGACCGGGCGGGGAGCTGTTTTTT
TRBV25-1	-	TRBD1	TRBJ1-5	CASSESGTGLQPQHF	TGTGCCAGCAGTGAATCCGGGACAGGGTTACAGCCCCAGCATTTT
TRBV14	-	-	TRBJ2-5	CASSPGDRPWETQYF	TGTGCCAGCAGCCCAGGAGACCGGCCTTGGGAGACCCAGTACTTC
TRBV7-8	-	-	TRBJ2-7	CASSPLILGFEQYF	TGTGCCAGCAGCCCACTCATTTTGGGGTTCGAGCAGTACTTC
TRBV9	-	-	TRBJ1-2	CASSPKPTGGYNYGYTF	TGTGCCAGCAGCCCAAAACCGACCGGGGGGTATAACTATGGCTACACCTTC
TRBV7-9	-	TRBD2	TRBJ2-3	CASSLPGRAERTDTQYF	TGTGCCAGCAGCTTACCCGGGAGGGCCGAACGCACAGATACGCAGTATTTT
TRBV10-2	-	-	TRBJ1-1	CASSERGLNTEAFF	TGCGCCAGCAGTGAAAGGGGATTGAACACTGAAGCTTTCTTT
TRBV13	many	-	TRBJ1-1	CASHGDADTEAFF	TGTGCCAGTCATGGCGATGCGGACACTGAAGCTTTCTTT
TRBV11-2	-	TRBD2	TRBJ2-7	CASSPGLAREQYF	TGTGCCAGCAGTCCGGGACTAGCCCGCGAGCAGTACTTC
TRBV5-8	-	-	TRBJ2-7	CASSLPFEGYEQYF	TGTGCCAGCAGCTTGCCGTTCGAAGGCTACGAGCAGTACTTC
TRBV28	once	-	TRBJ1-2	CASSLVSDYGYTF	TGTGCCAGCAGTTTAGTCAGTGACTATGGCTACACCTTC
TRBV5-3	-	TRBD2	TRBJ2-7	CARSLRAGGPPLTYEQYF	TGTGCCAGAAGCTTGCGCGCGGGAGGTCCCCCCCTTACCTACGAGCAGTACTTC
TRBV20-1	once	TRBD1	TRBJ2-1	CSASTAGTGFYNEQFF	TGCAGTGCTAGTACTGCCGGGACAGGGTTCTACAATGAGCAGTTCTTC
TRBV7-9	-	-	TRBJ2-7	CASSLGPPGDLYEQYF	TGTGCCAGCAGCTTAGGACCCCCAGGAGATCTTTACGAGCAGTACTTC
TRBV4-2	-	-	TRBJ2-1	CASSQEDGDNEQFF	TGTGCCAGCAGCCAAGAGGACGGAGACAATGAGCAGTTCTTC
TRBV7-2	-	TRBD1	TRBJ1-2	CASSPWHDRAGRDGYTF	TGTGCCAGCAGCCCCTGGCACGACAGGGCTGGACGCGATGGCTACACCTTC
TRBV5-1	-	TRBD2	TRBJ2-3	CASSSLADTDTQYF	TGCGCCAGCAGCTCTCTAGCGGACACAGATACGCAGTATTTT
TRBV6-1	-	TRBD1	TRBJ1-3	CASSEGTGVTNTIYF	TGTGCCAGCAGTGAAGGGACAGGGGTGACAAACACCATATATTTT
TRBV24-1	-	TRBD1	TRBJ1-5	CATSVQGSNQPQHF	TGTGCCACCAGTGTACAGGGGAGCAATCAGCCCCAGCATTTT
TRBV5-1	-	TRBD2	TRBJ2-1	CASSSGLALDEQFF	TGCGCCAGCAGCTCCGGACTAGCGTTAGATGAGCAGTTCTTC
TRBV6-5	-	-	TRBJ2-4	CASRGEGVNIQYF	TGTGCCAGCAGGGGGGAGGGGGTGAACATTCAGTACTTC
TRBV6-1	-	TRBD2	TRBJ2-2	CASKEAGPVKFGELFF	TGTGCCAGCAAGGAAGCGGGACCCGTGAAGTTCGGGGAGCTGTTTTTT
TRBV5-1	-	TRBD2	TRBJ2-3	CASSFWTSGSGTDTQYF	TGCGCCAGCAGCTTTTGGACTAGCGGGAGTGGGACAGATACGCAGTATTTT
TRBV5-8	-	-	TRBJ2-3	CASSTYYSPTDTQYF	TGTGCCAGCAGCACTTACTATTCTCCCACAGATACGCAGTATTTT
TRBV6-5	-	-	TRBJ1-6	CASSYAVFSPLHF	TGTGCCAGCAGTTATGCAGTATTCTCACCCCTCCACTTT
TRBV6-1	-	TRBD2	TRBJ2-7	CATRGGRGYEQYF	TGTGCCACCCGAGGCGGGAGGGGGTACGAGCAGTACTTC
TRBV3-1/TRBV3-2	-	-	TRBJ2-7	CASSQGLEQYF	TGTGCCAGCAGCCAAGGGTTGGAGCAGTACTTC
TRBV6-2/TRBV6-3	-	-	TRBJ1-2	CASSSALGAGMFYTF	TGTGCCAGCAGTTCTGCCCTCGGGGCTGGGATGTTCTACACCTTC